The 27 T cell receptor beta chains presented below share a single source sample, sequenced in a study of control samples from healthy donors and cancer patients (dated by TCRdb to 2018 to 2020). Libraries were built with the immunoSEQ multiplex PCR assay. TCRdb stores this immuneACCESS table with in-frame sequences only. Part of the clones is absent; in the studies checked, under half of the shortfall reflects unresolved V genes, and no reason is known for the rest. This sample lists 65,000 to 85,000 clones; around nine tenths were detected once. About 9.9% of the sample is held by the ten biggest clonotypes. Sequenced sample: PBMCs. The receptor source for this set is a woman aged 50 to 60 with colorectal cancer.

V and J are TRBV7-2 and TRBJ2-3; 11 nucleotides agree with TRBD2. Trimming took 1 base from V and 5 from J; bases not matched to a gene: 8. Germline CDR1 and CDR2: SGHTA and FQGNSA. The CDR3 runs to 17 residues. The CDR3 sequence is CASSLVVAGGPRDTQYF. The DNA for the CDR3 is TGTGCCAGCAGCTTAGTTGTAGCGGGGGGGCCGAGAGATACGCAGTATTTT. Drawing the rest from reference TRBV7-2 and TRBJ2-3, the complete variable domain is GAGVSQSPSNKVTEKGKDVELRCDPISGHTALYWYRQSLGQGLEFLIYFQGNSAPDKSGLPSDRFSAERTGGSVSTLTIQRTQQEDSAVYLCASSLVVAGGPRDTQYFGPGTRLTVL.

This clone was detected once. The rearrangement joins TRBV7-4 to TRBJ1-1; the D gene is possibly TRBD1 (6 bases). V was trimmed by 2 bases and J by 0 bases, leaving 16 bases between them. The V gene's germline CDR1 is SGHVT and CDR2 SQSDAQ. This CDR3 comprises 17 residues. CDR3 DNA: TGTGCCAGCAGCTTAAGGGTAAGGGACACCTTGAACACTGAAGCTTTCTTT. Protein: CASSLRVRDTLNTEAFF.

The chain combines TRBV6-6 with TRBJ1-5, with D possibly being TRBD1 (5 bases). CDR3 length equals 14 residues. Germline CDR1 and CDR2: MNHNY and SVGAGI (reference sequence). Trimming stripped 5 bases from V and 4 bases from J, with 12 bases between. CDR3 in DNA: TGTGCCAGCAGTACCGCGACAGCTAATCAGCCCCAGCATTTT. As protein: CASSTATANQPQHF.

There are a few counts of this clone. CDR3 sequence: CASSLGTSGGARADTQYF. In nucleotides, the CDR3 is TGCGCCAGCAGCCTGGGGACTAGCGGGGGGGCCCGAGCAGATACGCAGTATTTT. V is TRBV5-1 and J is TRBJ2-3; the match to TRBD2 covers 16 bases. V dropped 4 bases and J dropped 4; count of bases not matched to a gene: 9. Germline-derived CDR1 and CDR2 are SGHRS and YFSETQ. The CDR3 has 18 amino acids.

The V call is TRBV19, the J call TRBJ1-6; 7 positions agree with TRBD1. The germline V gene has CDR1 LNHDA and CDR2 SQIVND (reference sequence). The trim removed 6 bases at V and 8 bases at J, leaving 13 bases unmatched. The CDR3 length is 16 residues. The CDR3, as DNA: TGTGCCAGTAGGCCCCCTTCGACAGGGAAGGATTCACCCCTCCACTTT. This encodes CASRPPSTGKDSPLHF.

The chain employs TRBV6-6 and TRBJ2-7; weak D call: TRBD2 (5 bases). This CDR3 spans 15 amino acids. Germline lookup yields CDR1 MNHNY and CDR2 SVGAGI (reference sequence). Trimming cost V 2 bases and J 5 bases, with 16 bases left between them. The CDR3 loop reads CASSYRAAPRDEQYV. For the CDR3, the DNA is TGTGCCAGCAGTTACCGGGCAGCGCCGAGGGACGAGCAGTACGTC.

The chain carries TRBV10-3 and TRBJ2-1, with 9 bases lining up with TRBD1. CDR3 size: 17 residues. V was pared by 2 bases and J by 8 bases, with 13 bases of the junction left unmatched. From germline, CDR1 is ENHRY and CDR2 SYGVKD. In DNA form, the CDR3 reads TGTGCCATCAGTGAGCCCGAACCGGGACAGGGTGTGGATGAGCAGTTCTTC. It is translated as CAISEPEPGQGVDEQFF.

The chain has TRBV4-1 and TRBJ2-3; D remains unclear. CDR1 is MGHRA and CDR2 is YSYEKL in the germline V gene. V lost 1 base and J 4 bases, leaving 9 bases between the germline ends. The CDR3 totals 14 residues. This CDR3 reads CASSQGWGSDTQYF. The CDR3 DNA reads as TGCGCCAGCAGCCAAGGGTGGGGATCAGATACGCAGTATTTT.

The V and J genes are TRBV7-2 and TRBJ1-6, with TRBD1 matching over 9 bases. Germline V gene sequence: CDR1 SGHTA, CDR2 FQGNSA. The CDR3 length is 19 residues. The J segment lost 0 bases and the V segment lost 0 bases, leaving 6 bases of the junction unmatched. CDR3 in DNA: TGTGCCAGCAGCTTAGCTGGACAGGGGAGCGGCTCCTATAATTCACCCCTCCACTTT. Protein product: CASSLAGQGSGSYNSPLHF.

The V gene is TRBV9, the J gene TRBJ1-4, with 8 positions matching TRBD1. The length of the CDR3 is 15 residues. Germline CDR1 SGDLS, CDR2 YYNGEE. After removal of 2 bases from V and 8 bases from J, the junction contained 8 bases not matched to a gene. DNA of the CDR3: TGTGCCAGCAGCGTCCAGGGGGCGCCGGAGGAAAAACTGTTTTTT. Protein product: CASSVQGAPEEKLFF.

V is TRBV4-1 and J is TRBJ2-2; perhaps TRBD1 as D (6 bases). Germline loops: CDR1 MGHRA, CDR2 YSYEKL. The CDR3 consists of 15 residues. Trimming removed 0 bases from V and 5 bases from J, with 10 bases in between. The CDR3 nucleotides read TGCGCCAGCAGCCAAGATCTAAGGGGGACCGGGGAGCTGTTTTTT. Amino acid sequence: CASSQDLRGTGELFF.

The chain carries TRBV6-6 and TRBJ1-5; D may be TRBD1 (5 bases). Per germline, CDR1 MNHNY and CDR2 SVGAGI (reference sequence). The CDR3 is 14 amino acids. V gave up 6 bases and J gave up 5 bases, with 14 bases separating them. The CDR3 is CASRPSDNYQPQHF. The CDR3 DNA reads TGTGCCAGCAGGCCCTCGGACAACTATCAGCCCCAGCATTTT.

The chain recombines TRBV5-4 with TRBJ1-1; 9 bases map to TRBD1. After removal of 1 base from V and 5 bases from J, the junction contained 12 bases not matched to a gene. This CDR3 has 17 amino acids. Germline lookup yields CDR1 SGHNT and CDR2 YYREEE (reference sequence). CDR3 DNA sequence: TGTGCCAGCAGCTTGTGGGCTGACAGGGGGAGAGGTACTGAAGCTTTCTTT. Translating gives CASSLWADRGRGTEAFF.

DNA for the CDR3: TGTGCCAGCAGCGTCGAGAAGGGGGCAGGAGCCGGGGAGCTGTTTTTT. Amino acids: CASSVEKGAGAGELFF. The rearrangement joins TRBV9 to TRBJ2-2, with TRBD1 matching over 7 bases. The V segment lost 2 bases and the J segment 6 bases; nucleotides outside the gene matches: 10. The CDR3 runs to 16 residues. Germline V gene data show CDR1 as SGDLS and CDR2 as YYNGEE.

The gene calls are TRBV23-1 and TRBJ1-2; tentatively, D is TRBD1 (5 bases). TRBV23-1 falls under the ORF class, with uncertain function. V was cut by 4 bases and J by 6 bases, with 21 bases left in between. This CDR3 spans 16 amino acids. CDR3 in amino acids: CASSRTRARTGDGYTF. In nucleotides, the CDR3 is TGCGCCAGCAGTCGGACCCGGGCCCGTACGGGGGATGGCTACACCTTC.

The chain employs TRBV4-3 and TRBJ2-1; the D gene could be TRBD1 or TRBD2 (7 bases each). V gave up 0 bases and J gave up 7 bases, with 16 bases separating them. Germline lookup yields CDR1 LGHNA and CDR2 YSLEER. The CDR3 consists of 16 residues. The CDR3 spells CASSQEGRGGRNEQFF. The CDR3 nucleotides read TGCGCCAGCAGCCAAGAGGGCAGGGGGGGGCGGAATGAGCAGTTCTTC.

The J gene is TRBJ1-2, the V gene TRBV6-6, with 11 nucleotides matching TRBD1. The V gene's germline CDR1 is MNHNY and CDR2 SVGAGI (reference sequence). This CDR3 region has 15 residues. The V and J ends lost 4 bases and 6 bases, in that order; junction bases with no gene match: 7. CDR3 loop: CASSWTGTGGHGYTF. The CDR3 coding sequence is TGTGCCAGCAGTTGGACCGGGACAGGGGGTCATGGCTACACCTTC.

The rearrangement links TRBV5-4 to TRBJ2-5; 7 bases match TRBD2. Unmatched junction bases numbered 8, after V lost 5 bases and J lost 7 bases. Germline lookup yields CDR1 SGHNT and CDR2 YYREEE (reference sequence). There are 13 residues in the CDR3. CDR3 protein: CASRGGVDGTQYF. The CDR3 bases are TGTGCCAGCAGGGGGGGGGTTGACGGGACCCAGTACTTC.

Only one count was recorded for this clone. The chain employs TRBV11-3 and TRBJ2-2, with D possibly being TRBD1 (6 bases). V lost 6 bases and J lost 0, with 14 bases in between. Germline loops: CDR1 SGHNT, CDR2 YENEEA. The CDR3 is made up of 16 amino acids. In DNA, the CDR3 is TGTGCCAGCAGTCCCGACAGGCGCCCGAACACCGGGGAGCTGTTTTTT. The encoded protein is CASSPDRRPNTGELFF.

The V and J genes are TRBV7-2 and TRBJ2-1, with D perhaps matching TRBD1 (8 bases). Trimming pared 4 bases from V and 6 bases from J, leaving 19 bases between. The CDR3 has 16 amino acids. The V gene's germline CDR1 is SGHTA and CDR2 FQGNSA. The CDR3 loop is CASSSRGAGGINEQFF. The CDR3 DNA reads TGTGCCAGCAGCTCCCGGGGGGCAGGGGGCATCAATGAGCAGTTCTTC.

The chain employs TRBV6-5 and TRBJ1-5; 8 bases fit TRBD1. CDR3 length: 13 residues. The trim removed 8 bases at V and 5 bases at J, leaving 5 bases unmatched. From germline, CDR1 is MNHEY and CDR2 SVGAGI. Written as DNA, the CDR3 is TGTGCCAGCTCGGGACAGGTAGATCAGCCCCAGCATTTT. Translation: CASSGQVDQPQHF.

J is TRBJ1-1 and V is TRBV2; 8 nucleotides line up with TRBD1. Germline CDR1 is SNHLY and CDR2 is FYNNEI. The CDR3 is 14 amino acids. V gave up 10 bases and J gave up 0 bases; unmatched junction bases: 7. CDR3 protein: CANSEQGVNTEAFF. The DNA of the CDR3 is TGTGCCAACTCCGAACAGGGGGTGAACACTGAAGCTTTCTTT.

V usage is TRBV19 and J usage is TRBJ2-5; D gene uncertain. Trimming left V 4 bases short and J 5 bases short, with 17 bases between. The CDR3 spans 15 residues. Germline CDR1 LNHDA, CDR2 SQIVND (reference sequence). The CDR3 coding sequence is TGTGCCAGTAGTAAAATTGACACCGGTTGGGAGACCCAGTACTTC. This codes for CASSKIDTGWETQYF.

This chain connects TRBV4-1 to TRBJ1-2; TRBD1 matches at 11 bases. Germline trimming cut 2 bases from V and 8 bases from J; bases unmatched to any gene: 7. CDR1 and CDR2 from the germline V gene are MGHRA and YSYEKL. The CDR3 extends over 15 amino acids. CDR3 amino acids: CASSQPGQGVRGYTF. DNA for the CDR3: TGCGCCAGCAGCCAACCGGGACAGGGGGTTAGGGGCTACACCTTC.

The chain has TRBV24-1 and TRBJ2-1, with 10 bases aligning to TRBD2. In germline, CDR1 is KGHDR, CDR2 SFDVKD. CDR3 length equals 17 residues. After removal of 4 bases from V and 1 base from J, the junction contained 6 bases not matched to a gene. Here the CDR3 DNA reads TGTGCCACCAGTGACATTAGCGGGGGGTCGTCCTACAATGAGCAGTTCTTC. The encoded protein is CATSDISGGSSYNEQFF.

The rearrangement joins TRBV7-9 to TRBJ2-1, with 7 bases aligning to TRBD2. The CDR3 sequence is 15 residues long. From germline, CDR1 is SEHNR and CDR2 FQNEAQ (reference sequence). With V trimmed by 0 bases and J by 5 bases, 4 bases remained unmatched. This CDR3 reads CASSLAGGINNEQFF. CDR3 sequence (DNA): TGTGCCAGCAGCTTAGCGGGGGGGATTAACAATGAGCAGTTCTTC.

The CDR3 here is CASSPGTTSYEQYV. CDR3 sequence (DNA): TGCGCCAGCAGCCCCGGGACAACCTCCTACGAGCAGTACGTC. The chain carries TRBV5-1 and TRBJ2-7, with a weak D call TRBD1 (6 bases). Germline V CDR1 and CDR2: SGHRS, YFSETQ. Trimming removed 4 bases from V and 0 bases from J, with 11 bases in between. The CDR3 has 14 amino acids.